This T cell receptor beta chain was documented in a study of cytomegalovirus exposure and HLA in healthy donors. PCR primers comprised 60 Vbeta and 13 Jbeta primers. The data were produced by immunoSEQ multiplex PCR, yet TCRdb's version contains in-frame clones alone and is incomplete. This sample has 140,000 to 150,000 clones, with roughly 80% found just once. Trimming took 8 bases from V and 4 from J, leaving 12 bases between them. The CDR3 loop spans 13 amino acids. The V gene's germline CDR1 is LNHNV and CDR2 YYDKDF (reference sequence). The chain recombines TRBV15 with TRBJ1-5; possible D gene TRBD1, 5 bases. The sequence was collected from a male donor in good health and CMV-seronegative. Input material: PBMCs. The CDR3 sequence: CATSLGGNQPQHF. The CDR3 nucleotides read TGTGCCACCTCTCTGGGGGGTAATCAGCCCCAGCATTTT.